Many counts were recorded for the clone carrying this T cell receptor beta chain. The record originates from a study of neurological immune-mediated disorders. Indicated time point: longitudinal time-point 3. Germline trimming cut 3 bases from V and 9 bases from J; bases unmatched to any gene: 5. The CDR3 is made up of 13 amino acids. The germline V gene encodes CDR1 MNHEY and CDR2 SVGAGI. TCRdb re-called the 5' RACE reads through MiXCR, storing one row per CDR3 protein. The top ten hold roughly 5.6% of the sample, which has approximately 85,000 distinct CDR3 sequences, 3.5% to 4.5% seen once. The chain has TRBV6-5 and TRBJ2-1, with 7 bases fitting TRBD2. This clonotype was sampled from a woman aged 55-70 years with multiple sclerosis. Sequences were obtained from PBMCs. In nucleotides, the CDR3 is TGTGCCAGCAGTTATCTCTCGGGGGGTGAGCAGTTCTTC. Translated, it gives CASSYLSGGEQFF.